This T cell receptor (beta chain) was identified in a study of blood T cells in healthy people across ages. For the second PCR, which ran for about 6 to 12 cycles, a sample-barcoded 5' primer and a J-beta primer mix were used. TCRdb itself ran the 5' RACE reads through MiXCR, one entry per CDR3 protein. The sample lists some 1,500,000 distinct CDR3 sequences, less than 45% occurring once. The length of the CDR3 is 16 residues. V lost 3 bases, J lost 7 bases, and 13 bases stayed unmatched. CDR1 is SGHTA, CDR2 FQGNSA, per germline. This clonotype came up a few times. The sample consisted of blood. The chain links TRBV7-2 to TRBJ1-2; TRBD1 aligns across 8 bases. The TCR was taken from a woman between 18 and 30 years old in good health. The CDR3 loop is CASSFLPRGQAFGYTF. CDR3 coding DNA: TGTGCCAGCAGCTTCCTCCCCAGGGGGCAAGCTTTTGGCTACACCTTC.